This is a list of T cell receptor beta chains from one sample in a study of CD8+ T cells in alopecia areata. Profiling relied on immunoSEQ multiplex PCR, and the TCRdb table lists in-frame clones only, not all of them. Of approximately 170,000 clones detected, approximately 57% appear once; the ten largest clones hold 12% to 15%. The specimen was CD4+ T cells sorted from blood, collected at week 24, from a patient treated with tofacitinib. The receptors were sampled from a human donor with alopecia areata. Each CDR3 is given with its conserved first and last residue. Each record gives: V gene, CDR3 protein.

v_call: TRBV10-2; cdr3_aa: CASSPANYGYTF
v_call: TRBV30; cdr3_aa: CAWSVGGSLRGETQYF
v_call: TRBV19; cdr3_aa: CASNLGREKLFF
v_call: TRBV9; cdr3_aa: CASSVDGLYGYTF
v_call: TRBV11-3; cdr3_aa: CASSLDDSYEQYF
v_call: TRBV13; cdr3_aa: CASSIRRGGVYEQYF
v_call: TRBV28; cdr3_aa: CASRPQGAMNTEAFF
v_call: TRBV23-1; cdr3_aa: CASSQILAEQSSNYGYTF
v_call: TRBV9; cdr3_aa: CASSVVDSTPDTQYF
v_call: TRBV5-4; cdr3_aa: CASSPAGQVETQYF
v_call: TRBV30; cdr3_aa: CACGESSYNSPLHF
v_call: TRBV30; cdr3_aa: CACHRGGSTYEQYF
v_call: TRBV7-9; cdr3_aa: CASSGGGGSSNSPLHF